Following are 30 T cell receptor beta chains from one sample sequenced in a study of T cells in Graves' hyperthyroidism and ophthalmopathy (dated by TCRdb to about 2019). Receptors were amplified or captured by multiplex PCR. Sequencing was carried out with an Illumina HiSeq 2000. The TCR beta CDR3 regions were amplified from RNA transcripts. The TCR CDR3 was subjected to a first round of RT-PCR using the HTBI primer set and the Qiagen OneStep RT-PCR kit. TCRdb reworked the public reads: Q25 trimming with fastp, MiXCR clone assembly, productive beta chains retained. A single entry per CDR3 protein holds the most common genes and DNA from its merged rows. The sample data list fewer than 250,000 distinct CDR3 sequences, and more than 20% of these were observed just once. 35% to 40% of the sample is held by the ten biggest clonotypes. The specimen was blood. These receptors all stem from a woman in her thirties or forties with Graves' ophthalmopathy.

The sample holds many counts of this clonotype. This chain connects TRBV5-1 to TRBJ2-7; D is ambiguous. The ends were cut back, 4 bases at V and 2 bases at J, with 13 bases in the middle. The CDR3 has 14 residues. Germline CDR1 reads SGHRS; CDR2 reads YFSETQ. The CDR3 nucleotides are TGCGCCAGCAGCGATCCCTCCGGAACCTACGAGCAGTACTTC. Residues: CASSDPSGTYEQYF.

The chain links TRBV29-1 to TRBJ1-1; D is possibly TRBD1 (5 bases). Germline CDR1 SQVTM, CDR2 ANQGSEA. The CDR3 runs 15 residues. Trimming cost V 1 base and J 4 bases, with 16 bases left between them. CDR3 DNA: TGCAGCGTTGAAGTGGTTCGCAGGGCTCTCACTGAAGCTTTCTTT. Amino acid sequence: CSVEVVRRALTEAFF.

This clonotype has ten or more counts. The rearrangement joins TRBV6-5 to TRBJ1-5; D gene uncertain. The germline V gene has CDR1 MNHEY and CDR2 SVGAGI. The V gene lost 0 bases and the J gene lost 1 base, with 13 bases spanning the gap. CDR3 length: 17 residues. In DNA, the CDR3 is TGTGCCAGCAGTTACTCGGTGTCTACCCAGAGCAATCAGCCCCAGCATTTT. Its protein product is CASSYSVSTQSNQPQHF.

This clonotype has ten or more counts. The DNA of the CDR3 is TGTGCCAGCAGCGTAGCCGGCGGGTACTACGAGCAGTACTTC. This encodes CASSVAGGYYEQYF. The chain recombines TRBV9 with TRBJ2-7; TRBD2 might be the D (5 bases). From germline, CDR1 is SGDLS and CDR2 YYNGEE. Between the trimmed V and J ends, which lost 0 bases and 3 bases, there was a span of 10 bases. This CDR3 has 14 residues.

Ten or more counts support this clonotype. The gene calls are TRBV12-3 or TRBV12-4 and TRBJ2-5; D gene unclear. Trimming took off 3 bases at V and 1 base at J, with 9 bases between the two ends. The CDR3 covers 14 residues. CDR3 coding DNA: TGTGCCAGCAGTTTTCCCCCAGCCCAAGAGACCCAGTACTTC. This sequence encodes CASSFPPAQETQYF.

This clonotype was seen ten or more times. The chain recombines TRBV6-2 or TRBV6-3 with TRBJ2-1; 7 bases are a match to TRBD2. The CDR3 totals 16 residues. Per the germline V gene, CDR1 is MNHEY and CDR2 is SVGEGT. The V gene end was trimmed by 5 bases and the J gene end by 2 bases; junction bases not matched to a gene: 9. The DNA for the CDR3 is TGTGCCAGCAGTCCCGGGGGGAGTGTGGCCTACAATGAGCAGTTCTTC. Translating it yields CASSPGGSVAYNEQFF.

In this sample, this clonotype turned up many times. The CDR3 region is CAEPGQTNTGELFF. Written as DNA, the CDR3 is TGTGCCGAACCGGGACAAACGAACACCGGGGAGCTGTTTTTT. V is TRBV27 and J is TRBJ2-2; the D gene is possibly TRBD1 (6 bases). Germline loops: CDR1 MNHEY, CDR2 SMNVEV (reference sequence). Between the trimmed V and J ends, which lost 11 bases and 0 bases, there was a span of 13 bases. The CDR3 runs to 14 residues.

This clonotype was recorded many times. The chain uses TRBV18 and TRBJ1-1, with 8 nucleotides matching TRBD1. This CDR3 is 15 amino acids long. The germline V gene encodes CDR1 KGHSH and CDR2 LQKENI. The ends lost 6 bases at V and 4 bases at J; junction bases unmatched: 10. This CDR3 reads CASSPGTGSGTEAFF. DNA of the CDR3: TGTGCCAGCTCCCCCGGGACAGGATCGGGCACTGAAGCTTTCTTT.

This clonotype appeared many times. V usage is TRBV20-1 and J usage is TRBJ2-7, with D perhaps matching TRBD1 (5 bases). Germline loops: CDR1 DFQATT, CDR2 SNEGSKA (reference sequence). Trimming pared 3 bases from V and 2 bases from J, leaving 11 bases between. The length of the CDR3 is 13 residues. In DNA, the CDR3 is TGCAGTGCTAGTGGCCCAGGGACCTACGAGCAGTACTTC. This sequence encodes CSASGPGTYEQYF.

CDR3 region: CASSPLPGGELFF. The DNA of the CDR3 is TGTGCCAGCAGTCCCCTTCCTGGCGGGGAGCTGTTTTTT. The rearrangement links TRBV28 to TRBJ2-2; D gene ambiguous. V lost 5 bases, J lost 7 bases, and 11 bases lay in between. Germline V gene data show CDR1 as MDHEN and CDR2 as SYDVKM. The CDR3 has 13 residues.

This clonotype was seen many times. At one end, the junction sequence differs from germline, possibly due to a read error. This chain links TRBV4-1 with TRBJ2-2; D ambiguous. Germline-derived CDR1 and CDR2 are MGHRA and YSYEKL. This CDR3 contains 13 residues. The DNA for the CDR3 is TGCGCCAGCACCCAAACGAACACCGGGGAGCTGTTTTTT. Its protein is CASTQTNTGELFF.

This clonotype was seen many times. The chain recombines TRBV28 with TRBJ1-2; 9 bases align to TRBD1. Germline V gives CDR1 MDHEN, CDR2 SYDVKM. The CDR3 runs 13 residues. The trim removed 5 bases at V and 7 bases at J, leaving 5 bases unmatched. This chain's CDR3 is CASSIQGAPGYTF. CDR3 DNA sequence: TGTGCCAGCAGTATACAGGGGGCTCCTGGCTACACCTTC.

This chain connects TRBV4-1 to TRBJ1-5; perhaps TRBD1 as D (6 bases). Germline-derived CDR1 and CDR2 are MGHRA and YSYEKL. The CDR3 totals 14 residues. V lost 4 bases to trimming and J lost 9 bases, with 16 bases between them. CDR3 sequence (DNA): TGCGCCAGCAGCCCCCCGGGGGCCTCTGGGCCCCAGCATTTT. It is translated as CASSPPGASGPQHF.

This clonotype was recorded many times. J is TRBJ1-1 and V is TRBV20-1, with 8 bases that match TRBD1. V lost 6 bases to trimming and J lost 1 base; unmatched junction nucleotides: 19. CDR1 DFQATT and CDR2 SNEGSKA come from the germline V gene (reference sequence). This CDR3 is built from 18 residues. This CDR3 is CSASLLGQGDRWNTEAFF. The CDR3 nucleotides are TGCAGTGCCAGCTTACTCGGACAGGGCGATCGTTGGAACACTGAAGCTTTCTTT.

This clonotype occurred many times. CDR3 loop: CASSYSSGTLEQYF. In DNA, the CDR3 is TGTGCCAGCAGTTATTCTAGCGGGACCCTCGAGCAGTACTTC. The V and J genes are TRBV6-2 or TRBV6-3 and TRBJ2-7; 9 bases agree with TRBD2. The germline gives CDR1 MNHEY, CDR2 SVGEGT. V dropped 3 bases and J dropped 6; count of bases not matched to a gene: 6. The CDR3 covers 14 residues.

This rearrangement joins TRBV2 to TRBJ2-5; 9 nucleotides match TRBD2. Germline V gene sequence: CDR1 SNHLY, CDR2 FYNNEI. V dropped 3 bases and J dropped 1; count of bases not matched to a gene: 3. The CDR3 runs 15 residues. The DNA for the CDR3 is TGTGCCAGCAGTGAGCAGGGACTAGCCCAAGAGACCCAGTACTTC. This encodes CASSEQGLAQETQYF. The entire variable domain, with the rest obtained from reference TRBV2 and TRBJ2-5, is as follows: EPEVTQTPSHQVTQMGQEVILRCVPISNHLYFYWYRQILGQKVEFLVSFYNNEISEKSEIFDDQFSVERPDGSNFTLKIRSTKLEDSAMYFCASSEQGLAQETQYFGPGTRLLVL.

This clonotype came up many times. The chain joins TRBV6-5 to TRBJ2-5, with 8 positions matching TRBD2. This CDR3 region has 15 residues. Germline V gene lookup returns CDR1 MNHEY and CDR2 SVGAGI. V lost 6 bases and J lost 3; bases outside the gene matches: 9. The CDR3 here is CASSRTSFQKETQYF. The CDR3, as DNA: TGTGCCAGCAGCCGGACTAGCTTTCAGAAAGAGACCCAGTACTTC.

The rearrangement uses TRBV28 and TRBJ2-5; D is possibly TRBD2 (6 bases). The germline CDR1 and CDR2 sequences are MDHEN and SYDVKM. This CDR3 spans 15 amino acids. Trimming shortened V by 5 bases and J by 1 base, and 14 bases separated the two germline ends. The CDR3 sequence is CASSVVGAGQETQYF. The CDR3 DNA is TGTGCCAGCAGTGTCGTCGGAGCGGGCCAAGAGACCCAGTACTTC.

This clonotype was counted many times. The chain combines TRBV20-1 with TRBJ2-5; 12 positions agree with TRBD2. The CDR3 spans 15 residues. With V trimmed by 5 bases and J by 2 bases, 6 bases remained unmatched. The V gene's germline CDR1 is DFQATT and CDR2 SNEGSKA (reference sequence). CDR3 residues: CSAGRLAGEQETQYF. CDR3 nucleotides: TGCAGTGCTGGCAGACTAGCGGGAGAACAAGAGACCCAGTACTTC.

There are a few counts of this clonotype. The chain has TRBV5-1 and TRBJ2-7; 12 nucleotides align to TRBD1. Germline V gene sequence: CDR1 SGHRS, CDR2 YFSETQ. Trimming at V came to 4 bases and at J to 2 bases, leaving 7 bases not matched to a gene. The CDR3 has 16 amino acids. The CDR3 here is CASSTIRDRGPYEQYF. CDR3 coding DNA: TGCGCCAGCAGCACCATTCGGGACAGGGGGCCCTACGAGCAGTACTTC.

The table lists this clonotype with a count of one. CDR3 region: CASSPSGIETQYF. CDR3 nucleotides: TGTGCCAGCAGTCCCTCGGGGATAGAGACCCAGTACTTC. The rearrangement uses TRBV12-3 or TRBV12-4 and TRBJ2-5; D is possibly TRBD2 (5 bases). The CDR3 has 13 residues. The V gene lost 5 bases and the J gene lost 4 bases, with 11 bases spanning the gap.

The V gene is TRBV7-2, the J gene TRBJ2-7; D gene unclear. V was cut by 7 bases and J by 6 bases, with 16 bases left in between. Germline-derived CDR1 and CDR2 are SGHTA and FQGNSA. This CDR3 region has 13 residues. The CDR3 DNA reads TGTGCCAGCACTTTTACATCCACCCCCGAGCAGTACTTC. Its protein product is CASTFTSTPEQYF.

This chain links TRBV25-1 with TRBJ2-7, with no clear D. V shed 10 bases and J shed 0 bases, with 13 bases lying between them. Germline V lookup: CDR1 MGHDK, CDR2 SYGVNS. The CDR3 consists of 13 residues. CDR3 loop: CATEQVSSYEQYF. In nucleotides, the CDR3 is TGTGCCACCGAGCAAGTGAGCTCCTACGAGCAGTACTTC.

This clonotype was counted at least ten times. This chain uses TRBV5-8 with TRBJ2-7, with TRBD1 identical over 8 bases. The CDR3 length is 13 residues. V dropped 3 bases and J dropped 3; count of bases not matched to a gene: 2. Per germline, CDR1 SGHTS and CDR2 YDEGEE. In DNA, the CDR3 is TGTGCCAGCAGCTGGGGGACAGGCTACGAGCAGTACTTC. Protein: CASSWGTGYEQYF.

In this sample, this clonotype turned up many times. The rearrangement uses TRBV15 and TRBJ2-5, with D perhaps TRBD1 (6 bases). CDR3 size: 16 residues. Trimming pared 4 bases from V and 1 base from J, leaving 16 bases between. The V gene's germline CDR1 is LNHNV and CDR2 YYDKDF (reference sequence). CDR3 region: CATSKGDRNPQETQYF. CDR3 DNA sequence: TGTGCCACCAGCAAGGGGGACCGCAACCCCCAAGAGACCCAGTACTTC.

The V call is TRBV19, the J call TRBJ1-2, with unresolved D. CDR3 size: 12 residues. Trimming removed 8 bases from V and 8 bases from J, with 15 bases in between. Per the germline V gene, CDR1 is LNHDA and CDR2 is SQIVND (reference sequence). The CDR3 region has the DNA TGTGCCAGTTTAACGGAAGCGTGGGGCTACACCTTC. Translated: CASLTEAWGYTF.

The genes are TRBV6-1 and TRBJ2-7; 10 bases agree with TRBD2. The CDR3 is 15 residues long. CDR1 and CDR2 (germline): MNHNS, SASEGT. The V segment lost 4 bases and the J segment 4 bases; nucleotides outside the gene matches: 7. CDR3 residues: CASSATSGTPYEQYF. CDR3 nucleotide sequence: TGTGCCAGCAGTGCAACTAGCGGGACTCCGTACGAGCAGTACTTC.

Turning to this clonotype: Sequence at one end of the junction differs from germline and may be a read error. The chain uses TRBV7-2 and TRBJ2-2; D may be TRBD2 (5 bases). Germline CDR1 is SGHTA and CDR2 is FQGNSA. CDR3 length: 15 residues. The CDR3 is CASSLILGSTGELSF. CDR3 nucleotide sequence: TGTGCCAGCAGCTTAATCCTGGGTTCCACCGGGGAGCTGTCTTTT.

This clonotype has a count of ten or more. V and J are TRBV6-6 and TRBJ2-7, with 9 bases that match TRBD1. Germline V gives CDR1 MNHNY, CDR2 SVGAGI (reference sequence). This CDR3 is 15 amino acids long. V was pared by 6 bases and J by 4 bases, with 10 bases of the junction left unmatched. CDR3 region: CASRSGTGSLYEQYF. The CDR3 DNA follows: TGTGCCAGCAGGTCCGGGACAGGGTCGTTGTACGAGCAGTACTTC.

This clonotype has a count of ten or more. The chain carries TRBV12-3 or TRBV12-4 and TRBJ1-5; D gene ambiguous. The length of the CDR3 is 14 residues. V gave up 2 bases and J gave up 3 bases, with 8 bases separating them. The CDR3 DNA sequence: TGTGCCAGCAGTTTAAGTGGGTACAATCAGCCCCAGCATTTT. It codes for CASSLSGYNQPQHF.